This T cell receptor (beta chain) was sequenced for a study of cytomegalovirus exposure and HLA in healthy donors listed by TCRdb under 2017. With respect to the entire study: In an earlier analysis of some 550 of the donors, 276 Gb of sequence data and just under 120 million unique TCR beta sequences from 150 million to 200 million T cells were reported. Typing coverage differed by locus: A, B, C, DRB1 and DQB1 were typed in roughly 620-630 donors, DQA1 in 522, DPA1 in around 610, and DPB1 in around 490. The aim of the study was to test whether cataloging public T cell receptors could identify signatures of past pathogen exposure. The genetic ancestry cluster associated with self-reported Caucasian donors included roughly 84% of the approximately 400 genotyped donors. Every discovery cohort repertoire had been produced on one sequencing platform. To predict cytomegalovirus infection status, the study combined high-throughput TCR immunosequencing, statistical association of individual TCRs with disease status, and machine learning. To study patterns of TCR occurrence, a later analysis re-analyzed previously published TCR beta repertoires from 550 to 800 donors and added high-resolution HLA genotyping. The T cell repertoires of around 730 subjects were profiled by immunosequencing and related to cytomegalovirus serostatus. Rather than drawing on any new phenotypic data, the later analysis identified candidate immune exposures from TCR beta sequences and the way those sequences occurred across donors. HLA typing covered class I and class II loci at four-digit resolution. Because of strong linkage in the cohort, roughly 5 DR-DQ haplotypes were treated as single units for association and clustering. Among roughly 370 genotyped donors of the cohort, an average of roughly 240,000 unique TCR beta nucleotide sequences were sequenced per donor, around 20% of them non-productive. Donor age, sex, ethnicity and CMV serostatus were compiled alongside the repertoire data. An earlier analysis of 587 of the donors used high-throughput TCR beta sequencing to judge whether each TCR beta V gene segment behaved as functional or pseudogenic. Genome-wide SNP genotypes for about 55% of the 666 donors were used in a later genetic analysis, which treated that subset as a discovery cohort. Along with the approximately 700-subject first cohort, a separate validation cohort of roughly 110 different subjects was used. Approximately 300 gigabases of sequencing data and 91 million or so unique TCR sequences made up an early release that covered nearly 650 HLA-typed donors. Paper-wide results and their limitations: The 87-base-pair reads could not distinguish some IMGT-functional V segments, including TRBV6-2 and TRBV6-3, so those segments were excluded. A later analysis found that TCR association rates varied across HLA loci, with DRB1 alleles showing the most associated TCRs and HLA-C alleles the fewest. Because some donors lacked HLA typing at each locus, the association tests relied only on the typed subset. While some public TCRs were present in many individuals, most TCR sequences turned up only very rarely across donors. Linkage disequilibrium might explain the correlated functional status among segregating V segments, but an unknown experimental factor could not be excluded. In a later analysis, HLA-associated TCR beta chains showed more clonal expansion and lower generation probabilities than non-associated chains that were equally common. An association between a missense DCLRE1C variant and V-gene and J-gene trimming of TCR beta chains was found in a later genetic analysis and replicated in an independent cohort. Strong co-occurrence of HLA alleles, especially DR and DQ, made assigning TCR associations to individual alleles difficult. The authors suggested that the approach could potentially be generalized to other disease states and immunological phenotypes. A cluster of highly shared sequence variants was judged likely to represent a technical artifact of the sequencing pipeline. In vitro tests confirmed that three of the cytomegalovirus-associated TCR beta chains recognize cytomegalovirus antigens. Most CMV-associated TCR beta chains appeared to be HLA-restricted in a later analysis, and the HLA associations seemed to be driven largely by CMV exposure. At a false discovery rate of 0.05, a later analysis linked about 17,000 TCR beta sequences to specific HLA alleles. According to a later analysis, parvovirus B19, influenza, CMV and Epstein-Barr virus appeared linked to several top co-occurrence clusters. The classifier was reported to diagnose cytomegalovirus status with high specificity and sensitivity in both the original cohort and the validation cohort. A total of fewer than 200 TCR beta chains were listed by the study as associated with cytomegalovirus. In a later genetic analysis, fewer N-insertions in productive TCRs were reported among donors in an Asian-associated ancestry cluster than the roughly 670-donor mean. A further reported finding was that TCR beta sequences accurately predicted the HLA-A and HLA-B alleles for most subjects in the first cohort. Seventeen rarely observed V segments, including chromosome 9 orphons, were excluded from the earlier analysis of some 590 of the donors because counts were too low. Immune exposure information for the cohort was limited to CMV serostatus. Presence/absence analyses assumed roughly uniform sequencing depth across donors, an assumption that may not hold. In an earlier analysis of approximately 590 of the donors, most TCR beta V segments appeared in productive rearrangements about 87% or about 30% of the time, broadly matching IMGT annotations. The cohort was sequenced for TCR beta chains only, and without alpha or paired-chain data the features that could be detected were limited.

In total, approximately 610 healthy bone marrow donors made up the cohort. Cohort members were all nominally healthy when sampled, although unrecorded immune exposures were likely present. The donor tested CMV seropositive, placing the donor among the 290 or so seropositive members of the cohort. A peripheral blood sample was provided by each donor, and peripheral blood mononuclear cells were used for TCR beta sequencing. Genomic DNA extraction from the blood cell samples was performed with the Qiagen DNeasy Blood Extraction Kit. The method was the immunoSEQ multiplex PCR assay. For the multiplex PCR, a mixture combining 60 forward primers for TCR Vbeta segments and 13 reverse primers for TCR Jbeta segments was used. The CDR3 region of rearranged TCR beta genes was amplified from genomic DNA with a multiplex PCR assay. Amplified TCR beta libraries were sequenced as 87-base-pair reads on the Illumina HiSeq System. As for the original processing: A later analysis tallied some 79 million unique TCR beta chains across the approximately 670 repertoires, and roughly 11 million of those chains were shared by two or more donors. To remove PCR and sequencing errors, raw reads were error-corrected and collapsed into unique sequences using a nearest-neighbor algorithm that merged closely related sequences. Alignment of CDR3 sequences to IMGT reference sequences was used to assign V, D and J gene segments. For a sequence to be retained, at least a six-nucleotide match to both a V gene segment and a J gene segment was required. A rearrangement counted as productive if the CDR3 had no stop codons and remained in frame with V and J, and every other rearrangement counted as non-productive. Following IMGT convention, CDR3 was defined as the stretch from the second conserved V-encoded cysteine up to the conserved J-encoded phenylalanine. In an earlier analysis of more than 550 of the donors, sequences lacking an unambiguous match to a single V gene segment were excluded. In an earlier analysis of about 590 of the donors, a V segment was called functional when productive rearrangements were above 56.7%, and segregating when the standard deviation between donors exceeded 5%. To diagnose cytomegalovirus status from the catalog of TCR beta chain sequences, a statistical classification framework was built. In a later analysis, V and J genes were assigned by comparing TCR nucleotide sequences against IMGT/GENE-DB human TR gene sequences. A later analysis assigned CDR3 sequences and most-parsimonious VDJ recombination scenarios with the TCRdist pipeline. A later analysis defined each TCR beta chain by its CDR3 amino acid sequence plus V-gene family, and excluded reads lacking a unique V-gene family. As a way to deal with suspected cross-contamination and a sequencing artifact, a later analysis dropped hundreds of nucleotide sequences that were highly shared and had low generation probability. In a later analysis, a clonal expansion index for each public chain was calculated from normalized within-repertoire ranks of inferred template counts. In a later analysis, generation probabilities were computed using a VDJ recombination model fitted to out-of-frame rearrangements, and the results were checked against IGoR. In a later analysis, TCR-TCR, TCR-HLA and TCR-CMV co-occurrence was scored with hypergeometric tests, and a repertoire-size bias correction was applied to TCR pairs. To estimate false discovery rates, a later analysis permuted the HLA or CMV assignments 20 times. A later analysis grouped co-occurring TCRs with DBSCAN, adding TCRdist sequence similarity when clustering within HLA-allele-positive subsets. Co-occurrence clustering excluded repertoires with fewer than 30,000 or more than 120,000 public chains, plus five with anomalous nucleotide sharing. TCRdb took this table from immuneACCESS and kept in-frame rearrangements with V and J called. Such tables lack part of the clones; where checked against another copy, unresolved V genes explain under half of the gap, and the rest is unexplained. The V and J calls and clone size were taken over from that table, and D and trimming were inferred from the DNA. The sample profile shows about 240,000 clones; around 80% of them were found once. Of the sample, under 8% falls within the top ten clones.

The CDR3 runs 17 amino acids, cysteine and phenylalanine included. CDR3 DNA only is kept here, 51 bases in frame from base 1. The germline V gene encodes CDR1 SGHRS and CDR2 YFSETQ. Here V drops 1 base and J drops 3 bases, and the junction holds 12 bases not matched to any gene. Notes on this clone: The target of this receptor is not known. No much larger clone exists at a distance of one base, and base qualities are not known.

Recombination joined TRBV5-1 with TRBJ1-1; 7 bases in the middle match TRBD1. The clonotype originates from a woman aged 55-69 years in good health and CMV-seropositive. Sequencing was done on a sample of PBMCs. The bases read TGCGCCAGCAGCTTGTTCCCCCGGACAGGTGTCGACACTGAAGCTTTCTTT. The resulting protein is CASSLFPRTGVDTEAFF.